These T cell receptor beta chains were read from a single sample in a study of response to subunit inactivated influenza vaccine. TCRdb recomputed calls from the RT-PCR reads with MiXCR, one row per CDR3 protein. The table has about 780,000 distinct CDR3 sequences, less than 20% seen once. The sequencing here drew on PBMCs from blood, taken less than 6 days after vaccination. The receptors here all came from a man between 45 and 60 years old who received an inactivated influenza vaccine. The CDR3 runs from the conserved cysteine through the conserved F or W. The D gene is left open where the match is weak. Clone size, where shown, is once, few, many, or a class for clones that have expanded.

v_gene: TRBV7-2
j_gene: TRBJ1-5
d_gene: .
abundance: many
CDR3aa: CASSLALSNQPQHF
CDR3nt: TGTGCCAGCAGCTTAGCTTTGAGCAATCAGCCCCAGCATTTT

v_gene: TRBV27
j_gene: TRBJ2-5
d_gene: .
abundance: .
CDR3aa: CASSLGYSETQYF
CDR3nt: TGTGCCAGCAGTTTAGGCTATTCGGAGACCCAGTACTTC

v_gene: TRBV5-5
j_gene: TRBJ2-7
d_gene: .
abundance: many
CDR3aa: CASRQTASYEQYF
CDR3nt: TGTGCCAGCCGGCAAACGGCGTCCTACGAGCAGTACTTC

v_gene: TRBV6-1
j_gene: TRBJ2-1
d_gene: TRBD2
abundance: once
CDR3aa: CASSPGGLGVNEQFF
CDR3nt: TGTGCCAGCAGTCCCGGGGGACTAGGGGTGAATGAGCAGTTCTTC

v_gene: TRBV5-4
j_gene: TRBJ1-2
d_gene: .
abundance: many
CDR3aa: CASSIQGNNYGYTF
CDR3nt: TGTGCCAGCAGCATACAGGGAAATAACTATGGCTACACCTTC

v_gene: TRBV4-3
j_gene: TRBJ2-4
d_gene: .
abundance: .
CDR3aa: CASSQERTSLNIQYF
CDR3nt: TGCGCCAGCAGCCAAGAGAGGACTTCCTTGAACATTCAGTACTTC

v_gene: TRBV6-5
j_gene: TRBJ1-6
d_gene: .
abundance: .
CDR3aa: CASSFGAYNSPLHF
CDR3nt: TGTGCCAGCAGTTTCGGGGCTTATAATTCACCCCTCCACTTT

v_gene: TRBV20-1
j_gene: TRBJ2-1
d_gene: TRBD2
abundance: few
CDR3aa: CSARDVGRAVYNEQFF
CDR3nt: TGCAGTGCTAGAGACGTCGGGAGGGCCGTTTATAATGAGCAGTTCTTC

v_gene: TRBV7-9
j_gene: TRBJ2-1
d_gene: .
abundance: .
CDR3aa: CASSLSRGRVNEQFF
CDR3nt: TGTGCCAGCAGCTTATCTAGAGGGAGAGTCAATGAGCAGTTCTTC

v_gene: TRBV20-1
j_gene: TRBJ1-5
d_gene: .
abundance: .
CDR3aa: CSARWGVSTYQPQHF
CDR3nt: TGCAGTGCTAGATGGGGAGTCTCCACGTATCAGCCCCAGCATTTT

v_gene: TRBV7-9
j_gene: TRBJ2-7
d_gene: .
abundance: few
CDR3aa: CASSPRDGRFIYEQYF
CDR3nt: TGTGCCAGCAGTCCGCGGGACGGTCGATTCATATACGAGCAGTACTTC

v_gene: TRBV20-1
j_gene: TRBJ1-5
d_gene: TRBD1
abundance: few
CDR3aa: CSIAPGQSNQPQHF
CDR3nt: TGCAGCATAGCTCCGGGACAGAGCAATCAGCCCCAGCATTTT

v_gene: TRBV28
j_gene: TRBJ2-4
d_gene: .
abundance: many
CDR3aa: CASSFGGVAKNIQYF
CDR3nt: TGTGCCAGCAGTTTTGGCGGCGTAGCCAAAAACATTCAGTACTTC

v_gene: TRBV2
j_gene: TRBJ2-2
d_gene: .
abundance: .
CDR3aa: CASSASGITGELFF
CDR3nt: TGTGCCAGCAGTGCCTCGGGCATCACCGGGGAGCTGTTTTTT

v_gene: TRBV20-1
j_gene: TRBJ2-1
d_gene: .
abundance: many
CDR3aa: CSAIRDSYNEQFF
CDR3nt: TGCAGTGCTATCAGGGACTCCTACAATGAGCAGTTCTTC

v_gene: TRBV20-1
j_gene: TRBJ2-7
d_gene: TRBD1
abundance: few
CDR3aa: CSAPRPGGSYEQYF
CDR3nt: TGCAGTGCCCCCCGCCCAGGGGGCTCCTACGAGCAGTACTTC

v_gene: TRBV12-3/TRBV12-4
j_gene: TRBJ2-7
d_gene: .
abundance: few
CDR3aa: CASSFPETGSYEQYF
CDR3nt: TGTGCCAGCAGTTTTCCAGAAACAGGCTCCTACGAGCAGTACTTC

v_gene: TRBV6-2/TRBV6-3
j_gene: TRBJ2-1
d_gene: TRBD2
abundance: .
CDR3aa: CASSYSHPASGRALGNEQFF
CDR3nt: TGTGCCAGCAGTTACTCCCACCCCGCTAGCGGGAGGGCCCTGGGCAATGAGCAGTTCTTC

v_gene: TRBV10-3
j_gene: TRBJ2-1
d_gene: TRBD1
abundance: few
CDR3aa: CAIRGQGANEQFF
CDR3nt: TGTGCCATCCGGGGGCAGGGGGCCAATGAGCAGTTCTTC

v_gene: TRBV9
j_gene: TRBJ2-1
d_gene: TRBD2
abundance: few
CDR3aa: CASSVVGREYNEQFF
CDR3nt: TGTGCCAGCAGCGTAGTGGGGCGGGAGTACAATGAGCAGTTCTTC

v_gene: TRBV5-1
j_gene: TRBJ1-2
d_gene: .
abundance: many
CDR3aa: CASSLARGPSSGYTF
CDR3nt: TGCGCCAGCAGCCTTGCTCGCGGTCCGAGTTCTGGCTACACCTTC

v_gene: TRBV2
j_gene: TRBJ1-1
d_gene: .
abundance: .
CDR3aa: CANAKGVNTEAFF
CDR3nt: TGTGCCAACGCCAAGGGAGTGAACACTGAAGCTTTCTTT

v_gene: TRBV20-1
j_gene: TRBJ2-1
d_gene: TRBD1
abundance: few
CDR3aa: CSAGQGASEQFF
CDR3nt: TGCAGTGCCGGACAGGGGGCGAGTGAGCAGTTCTTC

v_gene: TRBV30
j_gene: TRBJ2-4
d_gene: .
abundance: many
CDR3aa: CAWSGTLAKNIQYF
CDR3nt: TGTGCCTGGAGCGGGACTTTAGCCAAAAACATTCAGTACTTC

v_gene: TRBV10-3
j_gene: TRBJ2-3
d_gene: .
abundance: .
CDR3aa: CAISDPSGSGTDTQYF
CDR3nt: TGTGCCATCAGTGACCCGAGCGGTTCTGGCACAGATACGCAGTATTTT

v_gene: TRBV6-5
j_gene: TRBJ1-2
d_gene: TRBD1
abundance: .
CDR3aa: CASSYAGQDGYTF
CDR3nt: TGTGCCAGCAGTTACGCCGGACAGGATGGCTACACCTTC

v_gene: TRBV28
j_gene: TRBJ2-1
d_gene: TRBD2
abundance: few
CDR3aa: CASSFSTSGSFYNEQFF
CDR3nt: TGTGCCAGCAGTTTTAGTACTAGCGGGAGTTTCTACAATGAGCAGTTCTTC

v_gene: TRBV18
j_gene: TRBJ2-5
d_gene: .
abundance: many
CDR3aa: CASSPGQQETQYF
CDR3nt: TGTGCCAGCTCACCGGGGCAGCAAGAGACCCAGTACTTC

v_gene: TRBV11-1
j_gene: TRBJ2-1
d_gene: .
abundance: many
CDR3aa: CASSWEGRNPRGLLYEEQFF
CDR3nt: TGTGCCAGCAGCTGGGAAGGCAGAAACCCTCGGGGATTATTGTACGAGGAGCAGTTCTTC

v_gene: TRBV20-1
j_gene: TRBJ1-1
d_gene: .
abundance: .
CDR3aa: CSANVNTEAFF
CDR3nt: TGCAGTGCTAATGTGAACACTGAAGCTTTCTTT

v_gene: TRBV5-1
j_gene: TRBJ1-5
d_gene: .
abundance: .
CDR3aa: CASSLVWGQNQPQHF
CDR3nt: TGCGCCAGCAGCTTGGTCTGGGGGCAAAATCAGCCCCAGCATTTT

v_gene: TRBV9
j_gene: TRBJ2-3
d_gene: TRBD2
abundance: many
CDR3aa: CASSQTTIAGGRNTQYF
CDR3nt: TGTGCCAGCAGCCAGACAACAATAGCGGGAGGGCGAAATACGCAGTATTTT

v_gene: TRBV7-2
j_gene: TRBJ1-1
d_gene: .
abundance: few
CDR3aa: CASSLVAAGVNTEAFF
CDR3nt: TGTGCCAGCAGCTTAGTAGCGGCAGGCGTGAACACTGAAGCTTTCTTT

v_gene: TRBV7-2
j_gene: TRBJ1-1
d_gene: TRBD1
abundance: .
CDR3aa: CASTRTGGNTEAFF
CDR3nt: TGTGCCAGCACCAGGACAGGGGGTAACACTGAAGCTTTCTTT

v_gene: TRBV20-1
j_gene: TRBJ1-4
d_gene: .
abundance: .
CDR3aa: CSASSDSVEKLFF
CDR3nt: TGCAGTGCTAGTTCCGACAGTGTCGAAAAACTGTTTTTT

v_gene: TRBV20-1
j_gene: TRBJ2-2
d_gene: .
abundance: many
CDR3aa: CSVPRANTGELFF
CDR3nt: TGCAGTGTTCCGCGCGCGAACACCGGGGAGCTGTTTTTT

v_gene: TRBV20-1
j_gene: TRBJ2-5
d_gene: TRBD2
abundance: few
CDR3aa: CSARDPRGQETQYF
CDR3nt: TGCAGTGCTAGAGATCCGCGGGGGCAAGAGACCCAGTACTTC

v_gene: TRBV12-3/TRBV12-4
j_gene: TRBJ1-1
d_gene: .
abundance: .
CDR3aa: CASSLTPVNTEAFF
CDR3nt: TGTGCCAGCAGTTTGACCCCGGTGAACACTGAAGCTTTCTTT

v_gene: TRBV20-1
j_gene: TRBJ2-5
d_gene: TRBD1
abundance: many
CDR3aa: CSARDVGTGVLETQYF
CDR3nt: TGCAGTGCTAGAGATGTGGGAACAGGGGTGCTTGAGACCCAGTACTTC

v_gene: TRBV25-1
j_gene: TRBJ2-3
d_gene: .
abundance: many
CDR3aa: CASSDFSHRVDTQYF
CDR3nt: TGTGCCAGCAGTGATTTCTCTCATCGGGTAGATACGCAGTATTTT

v_gene: TRBV7-9
j_gene: TRBJ2-7
d_gene: .
abundance: .
CDR3aa: CASSPWQTYEQYF
CDR3nt: TGTGCCAGCAGCCCCTGGCAGACCTACGAGCAGTACTTC

v_gene: TRBV11-1
j_gene: TRBJ1-1
d_gene: .
abundance: .
CDR3aa: CASSHRRRETQMNTEAFF
CDR3nt: TGTGCCAGCAGCCACCGGCGGAGGGAGACACAGATGAACACTGAAGCTTTCTTT

v_gene: TRBV6-1
j_gene: TRBJ2-7
d_gene: TRBD2
abundance: few
CDR3aa: CASSEVASGGFEQYF
CDR3nt: TGTGCCAGCAGTGAAGTGGCAAGCGGGGGTTTCGAGCAGTACTTC

v_gene: TRBV5-1
j_gene: TRBJ2-3
d_gene: .
abundance: .
CDR3aa: CASSLLLGVGTDTQYF
CDR3nt: TGCGCCAGCAGCTTGCTTCTTGGGGTGGGCACAGATACGCAGTATTTT

v_gene: TRBV20-1
j_gene: TRBJ2-3
d_gene: .
abundance: .
CDR3aa: CSAWALEGRTTDTQYF
CDR3nt: TGCAGTGCTTGGGCGTTGGAGGGAAGGACCACAGATACGCAGTATTTT

v_gene: TRBV20-1
j_gene: TRBJ2-1
d_gene: TRBD2
abundance: .
CDR3aa: CSARPGLAGGEQFF
CDR3nt: TGCAGTGCGCGACCGGGACTAGCGGGGGGGGAGCAGTTCTTC

v_gene: TRBV5-1
j_gene: TRBJ2-1
d_gene: .
abundance: .
CDR3aa: CASSLGLESSYNEQFF
CDR3nt: TGCGCCAGCAGCTTGGGTCTGGAGTCCTCCTACAATGAGCAGTTCTTC

v_gene: TRBV29-1
j_gene: TRBJ2-7
d_gene: .
abundance: many
CDR3aa: CSVASYEQYF
CDR3nt: TGCAGCGTAGCCTCCTACGAGCAGTACTTC